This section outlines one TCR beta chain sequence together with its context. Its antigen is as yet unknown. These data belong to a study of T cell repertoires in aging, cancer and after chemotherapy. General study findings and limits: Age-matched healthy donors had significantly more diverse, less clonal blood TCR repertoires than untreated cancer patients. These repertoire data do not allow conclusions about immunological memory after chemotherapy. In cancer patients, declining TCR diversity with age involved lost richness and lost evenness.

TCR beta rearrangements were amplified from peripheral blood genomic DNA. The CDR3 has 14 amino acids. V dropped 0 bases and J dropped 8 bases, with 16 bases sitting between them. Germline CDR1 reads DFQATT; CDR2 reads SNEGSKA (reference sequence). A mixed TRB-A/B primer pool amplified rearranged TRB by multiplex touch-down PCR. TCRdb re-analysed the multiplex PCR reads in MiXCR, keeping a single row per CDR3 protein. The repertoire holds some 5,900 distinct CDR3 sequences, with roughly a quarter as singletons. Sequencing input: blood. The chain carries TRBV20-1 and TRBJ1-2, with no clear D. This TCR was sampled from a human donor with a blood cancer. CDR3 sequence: CSARDWLRSIGYTF. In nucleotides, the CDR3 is TGCAGTGCTAGAGATTGGCTCAGGTCGATAGGCTACACCTTC.